One sample yielded the 28 T cell receptor beta chains listed below, sequenced in a study of a mutant IDH1 vaccine in newly diagnosed glioma. These TCRs are of unknown antigen specificity. Time point described: week 35, safety follow-up. Each dose delivered 300 ug of mutant IDH1 20-mer peptide subcutaneously with imiquimod. Assay used: immunoSEQ multiplex PCR; TCRdb lists only in-frame clones, some missing. The sample lists about 33,000 clones, about 80% occurring once. The sequenced sample was PBMCs, obtained from a glioma patient whose treatment included an IDH1 peptide vaccine. Receptors were obtained from a man aged 40-49 years with glioma. Some clones in this sample may be carry-over from other donors' samples.

The V gene is TRBV11-1, the J gene TRBJ1-6; 7 bases are shared with TRBD1. Unmatched junction bases numbered 8, after V lost 7 bases and J lost 8 bases. The CDR3 consists of 14 residues. Germline values: CDR1 SGHAT, CDR2 FQDESV (reference sequence). The chain's CDR3 is CASKTGQLDSPLHF. CDR3 nucleotides: TGTGCCAGCAAGACGGGACAGCTCGATTCACCCCTCCACTTT.

This clone has only a few counts. The J gene is TRBJ2-5, the V gene TRBV6-5, with D uncertain. Per germline, CDR1 MNHEY and CDR2 SVGAGI. The CDR3 extends over 15 amino acids. V lost 0 bases and J 4 bases, leaving 12 bases between the germline ends. DNA of the CDR3: TGTGCCAGCAGTTACTCGTTGGCTAGGAGAGAGACCCAGTACTTC. This sequence encodes CASSYSLARRETQYF.

This clone was seen just once. The rearrangement links TRBV4-1 to TRBJ2-7; D possibly corresponds to TRBD1 (6 bases). The V end lost 5 bases, the J end lost 2 bases, and 16 bases lay between the germline ends. Germline CDR1 and CDR2: MGHRA and YSYEKL. The CDR3 length is 15 residues. For the CDR3, the DNA is TGCGCCAGCAGCAACCCCGGGACATCCACCTACGAGCAGTACTTC. Protein sequence: CASSNPGTSTYEQYF.

This CDR3 is CASSPGQGISEQYF. The DNA of the CDR3 is TGTGCCAGCAGCCCAGGACAGGGGATATCCGAGCAGTACTTC. The chain has TRBV11-2 and TRBJ2-7; TRBD1 aligns across 9 bases. Germline values: CDR1 SGHAT, CDR2 FQNNGV. This CDR3 region has 14 residues. J lost 6 bases, V lost 5 bases, and 8 bases had no gene match. Full variable domain (missing parts from reference TRBV11-2 and TRBJ2-7): EAGVAQSPRYKIIEKRQSVAFWCNPISGHATLYWYQQILGQGPKLLIQFQNNGVVDDSQLPKDRFSAERLKGVDSTLKIQPAKLEDSAVYLCASSPGQGISEQYFGPGTRLTVT.

This rearrangement joins TRBV6-1 to TRBJ2-2; a weak D match, TRBD2 (6 bases). V dropped 2 bases and J dropped 1 base, with 17 bases sitting between them. Germline CDR1 reads MNHNS; CDR2 reads SASEGT. The CDR3 sequence is 18 residues long. This CDR3 reads CASSESLRRVGNTGELFF. CDR3 nucleotides: TGTGCCAGCAGTGAAAGCTTACGGAGGGTGGGGAACACCGGGGAGCTGTTTTTT.

Comments on this clone: Other nucleotide sequences from this sample produce the same CDR3. CDR3 sequence: CSASPKETQYF. As DNA, the CDR3 is TGCAGTGCTAGTCCAAAAGAGACCCAGTACTTC. The genes are TRBV20-1 and TRBJ2-5; D not resolved. Germline V gene lookup returns CDR1 DFQATT and CDR2 SNEGSKA (reference sequence). V gave up 3 bases and J gave up 3 bases, with 5 bases separating them. This CDR3 is built from 11 residues.

V is TRBV30 and J is TRBJ1-5; 9 bases align to TRBD1. The CDR3 runs to 15 residues. CDR1 GTSNPN and CDR2 SVGIG come from the germline V gene (reference sequence). Trimming cost V 2 bases and J 5 bases; bases outside gene matches: 7. CDR3 sequence: CAWSMGQGLDQPQHF. DNA of the CDR3: TGTGCCTGGAGTATGGGACAGGGATTAGATCAGCCCCAGCATTTT.

The rearrangement joins TRBV6-1 to TRBJ2-2, with D unresolved. Deletions cut 7 bases from V and 6 bases from J, with 18 bases between. The CDR3 totals 15 residues. Per germline, CDR1 MNHNS and CDR2 SASEGT. CDR3 in DNA: TGTGCCAGCACCTATGGTAGTTTCTCCGCCGGGGAGCTGTTTTTT. The encoded protein is CASTYGSFSAGELFF.

The V and J genes are TRBV4-2 and TRBJ2-7; unclear D gene. The germline CDR1 and CDR2 sequences are LGHNA and YNFKEQ. The CDR3 is made up of 14 amino acids. The germline V and J ends were trimmed by 1 base and 1 base, with 8 bases remaining between them. CDR3 residues: CASSQGEVSYEQYF. CDR3 nucleotides: TGTGCCAGCAGCCAAGGCGAGGTTTCCTACGAGCAGTACTTC.

The chain carries TRBV2 and TRBJ1-1; D unresolved. This CDR3 contains 12 residues. The V gene's germline CDR1 is SNHLY and CDR2 FYNNEI. Trimming removed 7 bases at V and 1 base at J, with 7 bases between. The CDR3 reads CASNKGNTEAFF. DNA for the CDR3: TGTGCCAGCAATAAAGGGAACACTGAAGCTTTCTTT. Filled out from reference TRBV2 and TRBJ1-1, the complete variable domain reads EPEVTQTPSHQVTQMGQEVILRCVPISNHLYFYWYRQILGQKVEFLVSFYNNEISEKSEIFDDQFSVERPDGSNFTLKIRSTKLEDSAMYFCASNKGNTEAFFGQGTRLTVV.

The chain recombines TRBV6-1 with TRBJ2-3; D may be TRBD1 (6 bases). This CDR3 has 15 amino acids. CDR1 is MNHNS, CDR2 SASEGT, per germline. Trimming took off 1 base at V and 3 bases at J, with 11 bases between the two ends. Here the CDR3 reads CASSEVLTGTDTQYF. DNA of the CDR3: TGTGCCAGCAGTGAAGTCCTCACAGGGACAGATACGCAGTATTTT.

J is TRBJ2-7 and V is TRBV11-2; D possibly uses TRBD1 or TRBD2 (6 bases each). CDR3 length: 16 residues. Germline V gene sequence: CDR1 SGHAT, CDR2 FQNNGV. V gave up 3 bases and J gave up 7 bases, with 22 bases separating them. The CDR3 loop is CASSFTGAGEGWEQYF. For the CDR3, the DNA is TGTGCCAGCAGCTTCACGGGGGCAGGGGAAGGATGGGAGCAGTACTTC.

The CDR3 sequence: CATSREEGVLLNEKLFF. The CDR3 nucleotides are TGTGCCACCAGCAGAGAGGAAGGGGTCCTCCTTAATGAAAAACTGTTTTTT. The rearrangement uses TRBV15 and TRBJ1-4; the D gene is possibly TRBD1 (5 bases). The CDR3 is 17 amino acids. The germline CDR1 and CDR2 sequences are LNHNV and YYDKDF (reference sequence). The V end was cut by 0 bases, the J end by 4 bases, with 15 bases between.

This clone has just a few counts. The chain links TRBV10-3 to TRBJ1-2, with D possibly TRBD1 on 6 matching bases. This CDR3 spans 12 amino acids. Trimming left V 7 bases short and J 5 bases short, with 11 bases between. Germline assignment: CDR1 ENHRY and CDR2 SYGVKD. CDR3 residues: CAITWGPYGYTF. The CDR3, as DNA: TGTGCCATCACCTGGGGGCCTTATGGCTACACCTTC.

CDR3 nucleotide sequence: TGTGCCAGCAGCCCGTTTTTAGCGGGGTTTACCTCCTACAATGAGCAGTTCTTC. Translated, it gives CASSPFLAGFTSYNEQFF. The chain recombines TRBV11-2 with TRBJ2-1; the match to TRBD2 covers 8 bases. V was clipped by 5 bases and J by 0 bases; unmatched bases: 12. Germline V gene lookup returns CDR1 SGHAT and CDR2 FQNNGV. This CDR3 comprises 18 residues.

This chain joins TRBV11-2 and TRBJ1-2, with D perhaps TRBD1 (6 bases). CDR1 and CDR2 (germline): SGHAT, FQNNGV. The CDR3 has 14 amino acids. V lost 6 bases to trimming and J lost 4 bases, with 15 bases between them. The CDR3 region has the DNA TGTGCCAGCAGGCCGATCAGGGGAGGCTATGGCTACACCTTC. As protein: CASRPIRGGYGYTF.

The chain has TRBV6-5 and TRBJ1-2, with 8 bases aligning to TRBD1. The CDR3 is 13 amino acids. CDR1 is MNHEY, CDR2 SVGAGI, per germline. V lost 6 bases, J lost 5 bases, and 5 bases stayed unmatched. CDR3 nucleotides: TGTGCCAGCAGGGAGGACAGGGATTATGGCTACACCTTC. This sequence encodes CASREDRDYGYTF.

V gene TRBV7-2 combines with J gene TRBJ1-6; 10 bases are shared with TRBD1. This CDR3 is 16 amino acids long. Per the germline V gene, CDR1 is SGHTA and CDR2 is FQGNSA. V lost 4 bases to trimming and J lost 5 bases; unmatched junction nucleotides: 5. CDR3 loop: CASSSRDRGHNSPLHF. The CDR3 DNA follows: TGTGCCAGCAGCTCAAGGGACAGGGGCCATAATTCACCCCTCCACTTT.

The gene calls are TRBV7-2 and TRBJ1-5; D is unresolved. V lost 3 bases to trimming and J lost 7 bases, with 16 bases between them. Per germline, CDR1 SGHTA and CDR2 FQGNSA. The CDR3 extends over 15 amino acids. The CDR3 here is CASSFQTAGGQPQHF. The CDR3 region has the DNA TGTGCCAGCAGCTTCCAGACGGCAGGAGGGCAGCCCCAGCATTTT.

This clone was observed a single time. The CDR3 reads CSTLGENTEAFF. The CDR3 DNA follows: TGCAGCACCCTGGGGGAGAACACTGAAGCTTTCTTT. This chain links TRBV29-1 with TRBJ1-1; maybe TRBD1 (5 bases). Per the germline V gene, CDR1 is SQVTM and CDR2 is ANQGSEA. The CDR3 covers 12 residues. V gave up 8 bases and J gave up 1 base, with 11 bases separating them. The complete variable domain, with remaining parts taken from reference TRBV29-1 and TRBJ1-1, reads SAVISQKPSRDICQRGTSLTIQCQVDSQVTMMFWYRQQPGQSLTLIATANQGSEATYESGFVIDKFPISRPNLTFSTLTVSNMSPEDSSIYLCSTLGENTEAFFGQGTRLTVV.

This clone was counted between two and nine times. The chain carries TRBV19 and TRBJ1-5; D not resolved. V lost 4 bases and J lost 5, with 9 bases in between. CDR3 size: 13 residues. From germline, CDR1 is LNHDA and CDR2 SQIVND (reference sequence). CDR3 loop: CASSKTPDQPQHF. CDR3 nucleotide sequence: TGTGCCAGTAGTAAGACACCCGATCAGCCCCAGCATTTT.

The chain combines TRBV7-2 with TRBJ2-1, with TRBD2 identical over 8 bases. Germline CDR1 and CDR2: SGHTA and FQGNSA. This CDR3 comprises 15 residues. The V and J ends lost 3 bases and 4 bases, in that order; junction bases with no gene match: 5. CDR3 DNA sequence: TGTGCCAGCAGCTTCGAGCGGGGGATATACAATGAGCAGTTCTTC. Amino acid sequence: CASSFERGIYNEQFF.

V is TRBV7-8 and J is TRBJ1-1; 8 positions match TRBD1. V trimming: 0 bases; J trimming: 8 bases; junction bases outside the gene matches: 5. This CDR3 has 14 residues. CDR1 is SGHVS and CDR2 is FQNEAQ in the germline V gene. CDR3 nucleotide sequence: TGTGCCAGCAGCTTAGCGTTGGGGGACAGGGAAGCTTTCTTT. Protein sequence: CASSLALGDREAFF.

The V and J genes are TRBV4-1 and TRBJ2-3; 7 bases line up with TRBD1. The CDR3 loop spans 19 amino acids. In germline, CDR1 is MGHRA, CDR2 YSYEKL. Unmatched junction bases numbered 15, after V lost 3 bases and J lost 0 bases. CDR3 amino acids: CASSHRKGQPGFSTDTQYF. The CDR3 DNA is TGCGCCAGCAGCCACCGAAAGGGACAGCCGGGCTTTAGCACAGATACGCAGTATTTT.

The chain joins TRBV5-1 to TRBJ2-1; D possibly corresponds to TRBD1 (5 bases). The CDR3 has 13 amino acids. V was clipped by 4 bases and J by 8 bases, with 13 bases between them. CDR1 and CDR2 from the germline V gene are SGHRS and YFSETQ. The CDR3 nucleotides are TGCGCCAGCAGCATCGACAGAGGAGATGAGCAGTTCTTC. Its translation is CASSIDRGDEQFF.

The J gene is TRBJ1-2, the V gene TRBV18; D is undetermined. The CDR3 is made up of 13 amino acids. Germline V gene lookup returns CDR1 KGHSH and CDR2 LQKENI. Trimming removed 3 bases from V and 4 bases from J, with 9 bases in between. The CDR3 here is CASSPEAVYGYTF. CDR3 sequence (DNA): TGTGCCAGCTCACCGGAAGCGGTCTATGGCTACACCTTC. The full variable domain, in which reference TRBV18 and TRBJ1-2 provide the parts outside the CDR3, is NAGVMQNPRHLVRRRGQEARLRCSPMKGHSHVYWYRQLPEEGLKFMVYLQKENIIDESGMPKERFSAEFPKEGPSILRIQQVVRGDSAAYFCASSPEAVYGYTFGSGTRLTVV.

The V and J genes are TRBV29-1 and TRBJ2-5, with 7 bases that match TRBD2. Germline V CDR1 and CDR2: SQVTM, ANQGSEA. This CDR3 is built from 12 residues. J lost 2 bases, V lost 7 bases, and 4 bases had no gene match. CDR3 nucleotides: TGCAGCGCAGCGCGGGGGCAAGAGACCCAGTACTTC. Translation gives CSAARGQETQYF.

This clone came up a few times. The chain joins TRBV6-5 to TRBJ1-1; no reliable D call. The CDR3 runs 14 residues. V gave up 4 bases and J gave up 0 bases, with 9 bases separating them. Germline loops: CDR1 MNHEY, CDR2 SVGAGI. The CDR3 sequence is CASSLRAMNTEAFF. CDR3 sequence (DNA): TGTGCCAGCAGTTTAAGAGCGATGAACACTGAAGCTTTCTTT.